This T cell receptor beta chain was identified in a study of OX40 agonist ivuxolimab in advanced cancers. Background on the study: Every patient in dose escalation had hepatocellular carcinoma, melanoma, renal cell or head and neck cancer.

Data came from immunoSEQ multiplex PCR; TCRdb stores just in-frame clones and leaves some out. The sample has 90,000 to 100,000 clones; 87% are singletons. Germline loops: CDR1 SGHDT, CDR2 YYEEEE. The V and J ends lost 2 bases and 9 bases respectively, with 9 bases between them. The CDR3 totals 12 residues. The TCR was taken from an adult with an advanced solid tumor such as melanoma, head and neck, liver or kidney cancer. The V gene is TRBV5-6, the J gene TRBJ2-1, with D hard to call. This sample comprised CD4+ or CD8+ T cells sorted from blood, obtained in a trial of the OX40 agonist ivuxolimab. The CDR3 is CASSLTVPEQFF. The CDR3 region has the DNA TGTGCCAGCAGCTTAACAGTTCCTGAGCAGTTCTTC.